The rows below give T cell receptor beta chains drawn from one sample of a study of immune heterogeneity within non-small cell lung tumors. TCRdb processed the multiplex PCR reads anew with MiXCR; each CDR3 protein has one entry. The sample lists over 9,500 distinct CDR3 sequences, roughly 22% occurring once. The sample consisted of lung tumor tissue. The origin of the receptors is a man aged 55-75 years with non-small cell lung cancer. Each CDR3 is given with its conserved first and last residue. D genes are given only for firm matches. Part of the rows lack a size; the others show once, few, many or a class for expanded clones.

cdr3_aa cdr3_nt d_call clone_size j_call v_call
CASSLNPGDVSGELFF TGCGCCAGCAGCTTAAACCCCGGAGATGTCTCCGGGGAGCTGTTTTTT - few TRBJ2-2 TRBV5-1
CASSIRDGSMNTEAFF TGTGCCAGTAGTATCCGGGACGGGAGTATGAACACTGAAGCTTTCTTT - medium-sized TRBJ1-1 TRBV19
CASSQTDSNTEAFF TGTGCCAGCAGCCAGACGGACAGTAACACTGAAGCTTTCTTT - - TRBJ1-1 TRBV7-6
CASSFLGPASRDQPQHF TGTGCCAGCAGTTTTTTAGGTCCGGCCAGCCGAGATCAGCCCCAGCATTTT - medium-sized TRBJ1-5 TRBV27
CASSQRGGQPQHF TGTGCCAGCAGCCAGAGGGGGGGGCAGCCCCAGCATTTT - few TRBJ1-5 TRBV28
CSARDPVDGPYGYTF TGCAGTGCTAGAGATCCGGTGGACGGCCCCTATGGCTACACCTTC - - TRBJ1-2 TRBV20-1
CASSNRDRAYEQYF TGTGCCAGCAGTAACCGGGACAGAGCCTACGAGCAGTACTTC TRBD1 - TRBJ2-7 TRBV6-1
CSVGGGWKETQYF TGCAGCGTGGGGGGCGGATGGAAAGAGACCCAGTACTTC - - TRBJ2-5 TRBV29-1
CASSPGQLPGANVLTF TGCGCCAGCAGCCCGGGACAGCTACCTGGGGCCAACGTCCTGACTTTC TRBD1 few TRBJ2-6 TRBV5-1
CASSRERGNEQFF TGTGCCAGCAGCCGGGAGAGGGGCAATGAGCAGTTCTTC - few TRBJ2-1 TRBV13
CSARVGTGLSYEQYF TGCAGTGCTAGAGTGGGGACAGGTCTTTCCTACGAGCAGTACTTC TRBD1 medium-sized TRBJ2-7 TRBV20-1
CASSFRTSRRAFF TGTGCCAGCAGTTTTAGGACCTCACGGAGAGCTTTCTTT - few TRBJ1-1 TRBV12-3/TRBV12-4
CASSSRGVAGSGTGELFF TGTGCCAGCAGCTCCCGGGGGGTAGCGGGGTCAGGGACCGGGGAGCTGTTTTTT TRBD2 few TRBJ2-2 TRBV3-1
CASSPEFGGGEAFF TGTGCCAGCAGCCCTGAATTCGGGGGCGGTGAAGCTTTCTTT - - TRBJ1-1 TRBV7-9
CAISLRTGTNTEAFF TGTGCCATCAGCCTGAGGACAGGGACGAACACTGAAGCTTTCTTT TRBD1 - TRBJ1-1 TRBV7-6
CASSYGLSSYNEQFF TGTGCCAGCAGTTACGGGCTGAGCTCCTACAATGAGCAGTTCTTC - few TRBJ2-1 TRBV6-1
CASSEAGRYSPLHF TGTGCCAGCAGTGAGGCAGGGAGATATTCACCCCTCCACTTT - medium-sized TRBJ1-6 TRBV6-4
CASSYSRTGVETQYF TGTGCCAGCAGTTACTCGAGGACAGGGGTTGAGACCCAGTACTTC TRBD1 - TRBJ2-5 TRBV6-2/TRBV6-3
CASSLAGGATDEQFF TGTGCCAGCAGCTTAGCTGGCGGAGCGACGGATGAGCAGTTCTTC - few TRBJ2-1 TRBV11-3
CASSQYEQYF TGTGCCAGCTCTCAATACGAGCAGTACTTC - few TRBJ2-7 TRBV7-9
CASSQGTGLYEQYF TGCGCCAGCAGCCAAGGGACTGGTCTCTACGAGCAGTACTTC - few TRBJ2-7 TRBV4-1
CASSLYPGHPEGTF TGCGCCAGCAGCTTGTATCCCGGACACCCCGAGGGAACCTTC - - TRBJ1-2 TRBV5-1
CATSRVVTGANVLTF TGTGCCACCAGCAGAGTAGTAACTGGGGCCAACGTCCTGACTTTC - medium-sized TRBJ2-6 TRBV15
CASGSLEKLFF TGTGCCAGCGGGTCTCTTGAAAAACTGTTTTTT - few TRBJ1-4 TRBV28
CASSFRGQGGRETQYF TGCGCCAGCAGCTTTCGGGGACAGGGAGGTCGAGAGACCCAGTACTTC TRBD1 - TRBJ2-5 TRBV5-1
CSASRGSARGTGELFF TGCAGTGCTAGCCGTGGGAGTGCCCGTGGGACCGGGGAGCTGTTTTTT - - TRBJ2-2 TRBV20-1
CASSLSTSGISGANVLTF TGTGCCAGCAGCCTCTCGACTAGCGGGATTTCTGGGGCCAACGTCCTGACTTTC TRBD2 - TRBJ2-6 TRBV7-3
CASSLLTGNTEAFF TGTGCCAGCAGTTTATTAACGGGGAACACTGAAGCTTTCTTT - few TRBJ1-1 TRBV28
CAARDISYGYTF TGTGCCGCCCGGGACATCTCCTATGGCTACACCTTC - - TRBJ1-2 TRBV10-3
CAWSVRGSEKYGYTF TGTGCCTGGAGTGTACGAGGGTCCGAAAAATATGGCTACACCTTC - medium-sized TRBJ1-2 TRBV30
CAWSVINSGRIPGELFF TGTGCCTGGAGTGTAATAAATAGCGGGAGAATCCCCGGGGAGCTGTTTTTT TRBD2 - TRBJ2-2 TRBV30
CASSPDRGKPYYEQYF TGTGCCAGTAGCCCCGACAGGGGGAAACCCTACTACGAGCAGTACTTC TRBD1 - TRBJ2-7 TRBV5-6
CASSLARYGYTF TGCGCCAGCAGCTTGGCGCGATATGGCTACACCTTC - medium-sized TRBJ1-2 TRBV5-1
CASSIHQSAEAFF TGTGCCAGTAGTATACATCAGTCGGCTGAAGCTTTCTTT - - TRBJ1-1 TRBV19
CASSPWTSNMGNEQFF TGTGCCAGCAGTCCCTGGACTAGCAATATGGGCAATGAGCAGTTCTTC TRBD2 medium-sized TRBJ2-1 TRBV28
CASSPARTSTDTQYF TGCGCCAGCAGCCCGGCCCGGACTAGCACTGATACGCAGTATTTT TRBD2 many TRBJ2-3 TRBV5-1
CATSDRGTIHNEQFF TGTGCCACCAGTGATCGGGGGACAATCCACAATGAGCAGTTCTTC - few TRBJ2-1 TRBV24-1
CASSLALREGGDTQYF TGTGCCAGCAGTTTAGCGTTGCGGGAGGGGGGAGATACGCAGTATTTT TRBD2 few TRBJ2-3 TRBV12-3/TRBV12-4
CASRPPSSSYEQYF TGTGCCAGCAGGCCCCCTAGTTCCTCCTACGAGCAGTACTTC - medium-sized TRBJ2-7 TRBV6-2/TRBV6-3
CAWSVPRSSGNTIYF TGTGCCTGGAGTGTCCCCAGATCCTCTGGAAACACCATATATTTT - medium-sized TRBJ1-3 TRBV30
CASLRGDYTF TGTGCCTCCCTCAGGGGGGACTACACCTTC TRBD1 - TRBJ1-2 TRBV30
CAITPGVADTQYF TGTGCCATCACTCCCGGCGTAGCAGATACGCAGTATTTT - few TRBJ2-3 TRBV10-3
CASSLRQGADSNQPQHF TGTGCCAGCAGTTTAAGACAGGGGGCTGACAGCAATCAGCCCCAGCATTTT TRBD1 few TRBJ1-5 TRBV12-3/TRBV12-4
CASSERRGTKSYEQYF TGCGCCAGCAGTGAGAGGCGTGGGACTAAATCCTACGAGCAGTACTTC TRBD2 few TRBJ2-7 TRBV10-2
CASSYSGGMGDTQYF TGTGCCAGCAGTTACTCCGGCGGAATGGGAGATACGCAGTATTTT - - TRBJ2-3 TRBV6-5
CSATSGTRIGEQFF TGCAGTGCTACCTCCGGGACTAGGATTGGCGAGCAGTTCTTC TRBD2 - TRBJ2-1 TRBV20-1
CASSLTVGGNEQFF TGTGCCAGCAGCTTAACGGTGGGGGGCAATGAGCAGTTCTTC - - TRBJ2-1 TRBV7-3
CASSLTGVAEQFF TGCGCCAGCAGCTTGACAGGGGTCGCTGAGCAGTTCTTC TRBD1 medium-sized TRBJ2-1 TRBV5-1
CASSKSGGPIGTQYF TGTGCCAGCAGTAAGAGCGGGGGCCCCATAGGGACCCAGTACTTC TRBD2 once TRBJ2-5 TRBV25-1
CASSAGLAGEYQETQYF TGTGCCAGTAGTGCGGGACTAGCGGGAGAGTACCAAGAGACCCAGTACTTC TRBD2 few TRBJ2-5 TRBV19
CASSERWNSPLHF TGTGCCAGCAGTGAAAGGTGGAATTCACCCCTCCACTTT - medium-sized TRBJ1-6 TRBV6-1
CASSTAHNQPQHF TGTGCCAGTAGTACAGCTCACAATCAGCCCCAGCATTTT - few TRBJ1-5 TRBV19
CSVEVQETQYF TGCAGCGTAGAGGTCCAAGAGACCCAGTACTTC - few TRBJ2-5 TRBV29-1
CSVEGAPNQPQHF TGCAGCGTTGAGGGAGCGCCTAATCAGCCCCAGCATTTT - few TRBJ1-5 TRBV29-1